A single sample gave rise to the 4 T cell receptor beta chains below, sequenced in a study of cytomegalovirus exposure and HLA in healthy donors. Both 60 Vbeta primers and 13 Jbeta primers went into the PCR. Clones were sequenced by immunoSEQ multiplex PCR, and TCRdb holds only the in-frame ones, with some missing. In the table there are over 150,000 clones, 65% to 80% of which are singletons. Sequencing was carried out using PBMCs. These receptors originate from a man in his forties in good health and CMV-seronegative.

This chain uses TRBV2 with TRBJ1-2; maybe TRBD1 (5 bases). The CDR3 length is 11 residues. V lost 11 bases and J 7 bases, leaving 14 bases between the germline ends. Germline V gene sequence: CDR1 SNHLY, CDR2 FYNNEI. CDR3 amino acids: CAGRQFGGYTF. CDR3 sequence (DNA): TGTGCCGGTAGACAGTTCGGTGGCTACACCTTC. Based on the CDR3 plus reference TRBV2 and TRBJ1-2, the full variable domain is EPEVTQTPSHQVTQMGQEVILRCVPISNHLYFYWYRQILGQKVEFLVSFYNNEISEKSEIFDDQFSVERPDGSNFTLKIRSTKLEDSAMYFCAGRQFGGYTFGSGTRLTVV.

The chain couples TRBV4-2 to TRBJ2-2; possible D gene TRBD2, 5 bases. This CDR3 comprises 15 residues. The V gene lost 0 bases and the J gene lost 6 bases, with 11 bases spanning the gap. Germline V gene data show CDR1 as LGHNA and CDR2 as YNFKEQ. CDR3: CASSQERGPAGELFF. CDR3 in DNA: TGTGCCAGCAGCCAAGAGCGAGGGCCCGCCGGGGAGCTGTTTTTT.

This clone has a handful of counts. The chain carries TRBV11-2 and TRBJ1-2, with 8 bases identical to TRBD1. CDR1 SGHAT and CDR2 FQNNGV come from the germline V gene. Trimming at V came to 4 bases and at J to 12 bases, leaving 13 bases not matched to a gene. This CDR3 has 14 amino acids. CDR3: CASSWGGTGQNHTF. The CDR3 DNA sequence: TGTGCCAGCAGCTGGGGGGGGACAGGACAGAATCACACCTTC.

V gene TRBV2 combines with J gene TRBJ2-5; TRBD1 agrees at 7 bases. Trimming cost V 4 bases and J 3 bases; bases outside gene matches: 8. Germline CDR1 and CDR2: SNHLY and FYNNEI. CDR3 length: 15 amino acids. Here the CDR3 DNA reads TGTGCCAGCAGTGGCCACCGGGACAGAGAAGAGACCCAGTACTTC. It encodes CASSGHRDREETQYF. Full variable domain (outside the CDR3, taken from reference TRBV2 and TRBJ2-5): EPEVTQTPSHQVTQMGQEVILRCVPISNHLYFYWYRQILGQKVEFLVSFYNNEISEKSEIFDDQFSVERPDGSNFTLKIRSTKLEDSAMYFCASSGHRDREETQYFGPGTRLLVL.